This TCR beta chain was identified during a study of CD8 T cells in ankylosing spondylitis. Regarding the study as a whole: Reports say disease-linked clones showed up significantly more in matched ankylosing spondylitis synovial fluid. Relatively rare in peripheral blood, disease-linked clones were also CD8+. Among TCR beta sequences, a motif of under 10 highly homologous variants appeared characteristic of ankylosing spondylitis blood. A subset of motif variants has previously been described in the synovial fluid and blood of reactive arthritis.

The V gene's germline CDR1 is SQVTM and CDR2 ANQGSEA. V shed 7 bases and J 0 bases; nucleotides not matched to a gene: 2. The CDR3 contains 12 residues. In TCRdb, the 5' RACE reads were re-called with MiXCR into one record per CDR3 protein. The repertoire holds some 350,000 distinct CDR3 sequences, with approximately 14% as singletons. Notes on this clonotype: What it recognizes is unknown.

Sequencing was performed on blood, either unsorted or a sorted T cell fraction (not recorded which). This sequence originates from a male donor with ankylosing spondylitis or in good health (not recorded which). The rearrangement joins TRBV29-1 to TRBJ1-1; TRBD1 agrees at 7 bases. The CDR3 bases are TGCAGCGCCGACAGGGTGAACACTGAAGCTTTCTTT. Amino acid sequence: CSADRVNTEAFF.